This T cell receptor beta chain stems from a study of shared clonotypes between healthy human individuals (dated by TCRdb to 2020 to 2021). The study in broad terms: The cohort included three men and a couple of women between 18 and 49 years of age. For each donor, CD4 naive and CD4 memory were each run on three plates, CD8 naive on two plates, and CD8 memory on one plate. Blood TCR repertoires of about five healthy adults were deeply sequenced to estimate repertoire size and the extent of clonotype sharing between individuals. Libraries were prepared and TCR repertoires were sequenced by different laboratories using diverse techniques, in order to increase sequencing depth and limit assay-specific biases. Between about 0.94 and 10 billion PBMCs per donor were obtained by leukapheresis.

CDR1 MNHEY and CDR2 SVGAGI are derived from the germline V gene. Trimming accounts for 10 bases at V and 1 base at J, while the number of junction bases matched to no gene is 6. The CDR3 covers 14 residues, taking in both the cysteine and the phenylalanine. Only CDR3 DNA remains: 42 bases, in frame from the first base. Paper-wide results and their limitations: Sampling was limited to blood, and TCR repertoires in tissue likely differ from TCR repertoires in blood. Based on pairwise subsampling, the degree of clonotype sharing among donors was expected to be affected by sequencing depth. Naive subsets generally had larger estimated clonotype richness than memory subsets did. Compared with non-shared clonotypes, the clonotypes found in all four sorted-subset donors had higher generation probabilities. Because the study included only a small number of donors, the genetic and exposure-history diversity represented was limited. Roughly 5% of naive CD4, roughly 3.5% of naive CD8, around 2.3% of memory CD4, and roughly 0.4% of memory CD8 clonotypes were shared across several donors. Even with the large sequencing depth, rarefaction of the sorted-subset datasets indicated that sequencing was incomplete.

Donors were healthy HIV-negative adults with no recently reported acute infections or vaccinations. All donors were Caucasian adults living in Nashville, Tennessee, USA. CD4+ T cells were enriched through magnetic negative selection, after which naive cells were positively selected on CD45RA and the remaining negative fraction served as the memory subset. After blood collection by leukapheresis, PBMCs were isolated using Ficoll-Histopaque density gradient centrifugation and then cryopreserved in the vapor phase of liquid nitrogen. Analytical flow cytometry was used to check the purity and quantity of each magnetically sorted T cell population. Genomic DNA was isolated from every sorted fraction and measured by UV absorbance on a Nanodrop 2000c. With regard to this clone: The antigen it binds to is not known. Base-call qualities are not available, and no considerably larger clone is one nucleotide away.

Using the deep immunoSEQ assay, multiplex PCR amplified TCR CDR3 regions from genomic DNA. Genomic DNA extracted from each cell subset was distributed evenly over all wells of several immunoSEQ 96-well plates, and each plate served as one replicate. Each replicate PCR for sorted subsets received about 0.2 ug genomic DNA, equal to about 30,000 T cell genomes. Purified libraries were quantified with a Qubit 3.0 fluorometer, sized on a Bioanalyzer 2100, and re-quantified with the KAPA Library Quantification kit. Every immunoSEQ 96-well plate was sequenced on a separate single-read 150-cycle Illumina NextSeq 550 flow cell. The authors processed their data as follows. Because only junctional sequences without quality scores were contained in the immunoSEQ output, filtering matching that applied to full-length reads could not be performed. Sequences were annotated with PyIR, a Python wrapper for IgBLAST v1.9, using IMGT germline references to assign V/J genes and CDR3. Reads were filtered out if the reads had weak V/J assignments (E-value above 1e-6), no CDR3, stop codons, out-of-frame junctions, or ambiguous translated residues. V3J clonotypes were defined as sequences sharing an identical inferred V gene, J gene, and CDR3 amino acid sequence. Percentage overlap between repertoires was calculated by dividing the number of shared unique clonotypes by the size of the smaller repertoire. Richness of each repertoire was evaluated using RTK rarefaction, the Chao1 estimator, and Recon v2.1 estimates of unobserved clonotypes. For all TCRbeta clonotypes obtained by the gDNA method from four donors, generation probabilities were computed with OLGA. What TCRdb holds here is the immuneACCESS table cut down to in-frame rearrangements. Part of the clones is not present; checked against another copy, under half of the missing clones reflect an unresolved V gene, and the others are unexplained. That table furnishes V, J and clone size, whereas the DNA furnished D and trimming. The table for this sample lists about 2.3 million clones; around 92% of them were counted only once. The top ten clones comprise 0.37% of the sample.

The rearrangement combines TRBV6-5 with TRBJ2-7; a stretch of 11 junction bases matches TRBD1. Material: naive CD4+ T cells from PBMCs. The cell subset or site label for this specimen denotes: CD45RA+ positively selected. The sequence was collected from a man between 18 and 35 years old in good health. Some clones in this sample may be carry-over from other donors' samples. The CDR3 loop reads CATRGQGASYEQYF. In nucleotides, the sequence is TGTGCCACCAGAGGACAGGGGGCATCCTACGAGCAGTACTTC.